The 12 T cell receptor beta chains below were found in one sample sequenced in a study of cytotoxic CD8 clonotypes in ibrutinib-treated CLL. Data came from immunoSEQ multiplex PCR; TCRdb stores just in-frame clones and leaves some out. Of fewer than 300,000 clones detected, more than 70% appear once; the ten largest clones hold around 6%. The specimen comprised PBMCs, sampled at disease progression, from a patient treated with ibrutinib. The receptors come from a human donor with chronic lymphocytic leukemia.

V and J are TRBV12-5 and TRBJ2-7; TRBD2 might be the D (6 bases). V shed 2 bases and J shed 4 bases, with 21 bases lying between them. The germline V gene encodes CDR1 LGHNT and CDR2 FRNRAP. This CDR3 spans 17 amino acids. CDR3 protein: CASGLPSRDSSLYEQYF. Written as DNA, the CDR3 is TGTGCTAGTGGTTTGCCATCCCGGGACTCCTCCCTATACGAGCAGTACTTC.

This chain joins TRBV7-2 and TRBJ2-1; TRBD2 matches at 9 bases. Germline trimming cut 5 bases from V and 9 bases from J; bases unmatched to any gene: 8. This CDR3 contains 14 residues. Germline loops: CDR1 SGHTA, CDR2 FQGNSA. The CDR3 DNA reads as TGTGCCAGCAGCGTCGGACTAGCGAGGGGTGAGCAGTTCTTC. Encoded protein: CASSVGLARGEQFF.

In this sample, this clone turned up a few times. The J gene is TRBJ2-1, the V gene TRBV27, with D possibly matching TRBD1 (7 bases). V lost 4 bases, J lost 6 bases, and 19 bases lay in between. The germline gives CDR1 MNHEY, CDR2 SMNVEV (reference sequence). The CDR3 is made up of 16 amino acids. In DNA form, the CDR3 reads TGTGCCAGCAGTTCCACAGGGGAGGCTAGGCTCAATGAGCAGTTCTTC. It yields the protein CASSSTGEARLNEQFF.

Remarks on this clone: Within the sample, other DNA sequences also encode this same CDR3. The chain uses TRBV18 and TRBJ2-7; TRBD2 matches 7 bases. After removal of 3 bases from V and 3 bases from J, the junction contained 2 bases not matched to a gene. Germline V CDR1 and CDR2: KGHSH, LQKENI. There are 13 residues in the CDR3. The CDR3 region is CASSPGGIYEQYF. CDR3 in DNA: TGTGCCAGCTCACCGGGGGGGATCTACGAGCAGTACTTC.

This chain connects TRBV5-1 to TRBJ2-7, with 8 bases aligning to TRBD2. V trimming: 1 base; J trimming: 3 bases; junction bases outside the gene matches: 18. Germline loops: CDR1 SGHRS, CDR2 YFSETQ. This CDR3 region has 19 residues. CDR3 in DNA: TGCGCCAGCAGCTTGCGTGGGATTAGGAATACTAGCGGACTCTACGAGCAGTACTTC. Its protein is CASSLRGIRNTSGLYEQYF.

The chain recombines TRBV7-9 with TRBJ2-1; TRBD2 matches at 7 bases. The CDR3 has 17 residues. After removal of 2 bases from V and 0 bases from J, the junction contained 7 bases not matched to a gene. Germline V CDR1 and CDR2: SEHNR, FQNEAQ (reference sequence). CDR3 protein: CASSLYPRGSSYNEQFF. CDR3 nucleotide sequence: TGTGCCAGCAGCTTATATCCACGCGGGAGCTCCTACAATGAGCAGTTCTTC.

The rearrangement links TRBV5-1 to TRBJ2-2, with D unresolved. Germline V gene data show CDR1 as SGHRS and CDR2 as YFSETQ. V shed 2 bases and J shed 9 bases, with 23 bases lying between them. This CDR3 region has 17 residues. CDR3 bases: TGCGCCAGCAGCTTCTTCGGTCTCGGTGCTGGAATGCGGGAGCTGTTTTTT. Translating it yields CASSFFGLGAGMRELFF.

The rearrangement uses TRBV29-1 and TRBJ1-2; D not certain. The CDR3 is 11 amino acids. Germline lookup yields CDR1 SQVTM and CDR2 ANQGSEA. The ends were cut back, 3 bases at V and 8 bases at J, with 10 bases in the middle. CDR3 residues: CSVERRVGYTF. The CDR3 DNA follows: TGCAGCGTTGAGAGGAGGGTCGGCTACACCTTC.

The table lists this clone with a few counts. The chain carries TRBV7-2 and TRBJ2-5; D unclear. Per germline, CDR1 SGHTA and CDR2 FQGNSA. The CDR3 sequence is 13 residues long. V was cut by 3 bases and J by 2 bases, with 7 bases left in between. The CDR3 loop is CASSFPGQETQYF. The CDR3 DNA is TGTGCCAGCAGCTTTCCCGGGCAAGAGACCCAGTACTTC.

V is TRBV5-6 and J is TRBJ2-6, with D uncertain. From germline, CDR1 is SGHDT and CDR2 YYEEEE. Between the trimmed V and J ends, which lost 5 bases and 0 bases, there was a span of 12 bases. The CDR3 has 16 residues. The CDR3 region has the DNA TGTGCCAGCAGTGTTGGGGTCCCCTCTGGGGCCAACGTCCTGACTTTC. Translated: CASSVGVPSGANVLTF. The variable domain in full, with the rest retrieved from reference TRBV5-6 and TRBJ2-6, is DAGVTQSPTHLIKTRGQQVTLRCSPKSGHDTVSWYQQALGQGPQFIFQYYEEEERQRGNFPDRFSGHQFPNYSSELNVNALLLGDSALYLCASSVGVPSGANVLTFGAGSRLTVL.

This clone was counted once. The chain employs TRBV7-8 and TRBJ1-2; D possibly corresponds to TRBD1 (5 bases). Looked up from germline, CDR1 is SGHVS and CDR2 is FQNEAQ. With 4 bases removed from V and 8 bases from J, the gap between germline ends came to 11 bases. CDR3 size: 12 residues. In DNA, the CDR3 is TGTGCCAGCAGCTCCGGGACTCCCGGCTACACCTTC. This gives the protein CASSSGTPGYTF.

The rearrangement joins TRBV27 to TRBJ2-1; the D is unclear. The CDR3 spans 13 residues. The V end was cut by 0 bases, the J end by 9 bases, with 9 bases between. Germline V gene lookup returns CDR1 MNHEY and CDR2 SMNVEV (reference sequence). The CDR3 reads CASSLSSLSEQFF. CDR3 in DNA: TGTGCCAGCAGTTTATCGTCCCTCAGTGAGCAGTTCTTC.